This TCR beta chain is from a study of cytomegalovirus exposure and HLA in healthy donors. Study-wide findings and caveats: Rarity characterized most TCR sequences, yet some public TCRs appeared in many donors. V- and J-gene trimming in TCR beta was tied to a missense DCLRE1C variant by an analysis performed later.

In regard to this clone: The antigen remains unidentified.

The V gene end was trimmed by 8 bases and the J gene end by 10 bases; junction bases not matched to a gene: 7. The CDR3 sequence is 13 residues long. Germline CDR1 reads MNHEY; CDR2 reads SMNVEV (reference sequence). Primers for the PCR totalled 60 Vbeta and 13 Jbeta. Libraries were prepared by immunoSEQ multiplex PCR; TCRdb keeps only in-frame clonotypes and omits some of them. This sample yields about 180,000 clones, of which roughly 87% are seen a single time; more than 0.45% belongs to the top ten. This rearrangement joins TRBV27 to TRBJ1-6, with 8 bases that match TRBD1. The sequenced sample was PBMCs. This clonotype was sampled from a woman aged 45-59 years in good health and CMV-seronegative. The CDR3 bases are TGTGCCAGCCGCGGACAGGGTTGGTCACCCCTCCACTTT. Its protein product is CASRGQGWSPLHF.